This passage covers 25 T cell receptor beta chains from one sample sequenced in a study of PD-L1 blockade in urothelial cancer. This table comes from immunoSEQ multiplex PCR, and its TCRdb copy is limited to in-frame clones, with some not included. The sample has 45,000 to 60,000 clones; approximately 84% are singletons. The sample consisted of PBMCs, taken around atezolizumab (anti-PD-L1) treatment. The source is a man aged 35 to 55 with urothelial cancer.

J is TRBJ2-7 and V is TRBV28; D possibly corresponds to TRBD2 (6 bases). Germline CDR1 reads MDHEN; CDR2 reads SYDVKM. The CDR3 consists of 14 residues. The ends were cut back, 6 bases at V and 4 bases at J, with 16 bases in the middle. CDR3 nucleotides: TGTGCCAGCAGACTTCTAGCGCTGGGGTACGAGCAGTACTTC. This sequence encodes CASRLLALGYEQYF. Complete variable domain (other parts from reference TRBV28 and TRBJ2-7): DVKVTQSSRYLVKRTGEKVFLECVQDMDHENMFWYRQDPGLGLRLIYFSYDVKMKEKGDIPEGYSVSREKKERFSLILESASTNQTSMYLCASRLLALGYEQYFGPGTRLTVT.

V and J are TRBV27 and TRBJ2-1; 8 bases align to TRBD2. After removal of 10 bases from V and 7 bases from J, the junction contained 9 bases not matched to a gene. Germline V gives CDR1 MNHEY, CDR2 SMNVEV (reference sequence). This CDR3 has 13 residues. The CDR3 loop reads CATSRTSINEQFF. CDR3 in DNA: TGTGCCACCTCTCGGACTAGCATAAATGAGCAGTTCTTC.

V and J are TRBV5-1 and TRBJ2-1, with D perhaps TRBD2 (6 bases). Germline CDR1 reads SGHRS; CDR2 reads YFSETQ. This CDR3 has 16 residues. With 4 bases removed from V and 8 bases from J, the gap between germline ends came to 22 bases. The CDR3 DNA follows: TGCGCCAGCAGCGGTAGTGGAGGGCCCAGTTTGTATGAGCAGTTCTTC. Its protein is CASSGSGGPSLYEQFF. Full variable domain (rest looked up from reference TRBV5-1 and TRBJ2-1): KAGVTQTPRYLIKTRGQQVTLSCSPISGHRSVSWYQQTPGQGLQFLFEYFSETQRNKGNFPGRFSGRQFSNSRSEMNVSTLELGDSALYLCASSGSGGPSLYEQFFGPGTRLTVL.

This clone came up once. V usage is TRBV7-6 and J usage is TRBJ2-1, with TRBD2 identical over 10 bases. The CDR3 totals 15 residues. Unmatched junction bases numbered 5, after V lost 5 bases and J lost 4 bases. CDR1 is SGHVS, CDR2 FNYEAQ, per germline. The CDR3 coding sequence is TGTGCCAGCAGCCCGACTAGCGGGTTTTACAATGAGCAGTTCTTC. Its translation is CASSPTSGFYNEQFF.

The chain carries TRBV5-1 and TRBJ2-5; D is unclear. Germline V CDR1 and CDR2: SGHRS, YFSETQ. The CDR3 has 13 residues. The V end lost 2 bases, the J end lost 5 bases, and 10 bases lay between the germline ends. The CDR3 nucleotides read TGCGCCAGCAGCTTTTCTAGACGGGAGACCCAGTACTTC. This codes for CASSFSRRETQYF.

The V call is TRBV9, the J call TRBJ2-7; 7 positions match TRBD1. The trim removed 0 bases at V and 5 bases at J, leaving 2 bases unmatched. Germline V gene data show CDR1 as SGDLS and CDR2 as YYNGEE. There are 13 residues in the CDR3. The CDR3 region has the DNA TGTGCCAGCAGCGTAGAGGGGGCCGACGAGCAGTACTTC. Its protein product is CASSVEGADEQYF. The entire variable domain, with the rest obtained from reference TRBV9 and TRBJ2-7, is as follows: DSGVTQTPKHLITATGQRVTLRCSPRSGDLSVYWYQQSLDQGLQFLIQYYNGEERAKGNILERFSAQQFPDLHSELNLSSLELGDSALYFCASSVEGADEQYFGPGTRLTVT.

The chain uses TRBV5-1 and TRBJ1-2; 7 positions agree with TRBD1. Looked up from germline, CDR1 is SGHRS and CDR2 is YFSETQ. The CDR3 is 14 residues long. V was clipped by 3 bases and J by 4 bases; unmatched bases: 6. The CDR3 DNA follows: TGCGCCAGCAGCTCCCTGGGACAGAGCTATGGCTACACCTTC. It encodes CASSSLGQSYGYTF.

The gene calls are TRBV18 and TRBJ2-1, with TRBD2 identical over 12 bases. The ends lost 10 bases at V and 3 bases at J; junction bases unmatched: 7. Looked up from germline, CDR1 is KGHSH and CDR2 is LQKENI. This CDR3 contains 15 residues. CDR3 coding DNA: TGTGCCACCGCTAGCGGGAGGGCCAGCTACAATGAGCAGTTCTTC. Protein: CATASGRASYNEQFF.

Judged by abundance, this clone is medium-sized. The rearrangement joins TRBV11-2 to TRBJ1-2, with D tentatively TRBD1 (6 bases). V was shortened by 5 bases and J by 6 bases, with 13 bases between the two germline ends. CDR3 length: 13 amino acids. Germline V CDR1 and CDR2: SGHAT, FQNNGV. The CDR3 DNA follows: TGTGCCAGCAGCGTCGGACAGCTAGATGGCTACACCTTC. The encoded protein is CASSVGQLDGYTF. The entire variable domain, with the rest obtained from reference TRBV11-2 and TRBJ1-2, is as follows: EAGVAQSPRYKIIEKRQSVAFWCNPISGHATLYWYQQILGQGPKLLIQFQNNGVVDDSQLPKDRFSAERLKGVDSTLKIQPAKLEDSAVYLCASSVGQLDGYTFGSGTRLTVV.

The rearrangement joins TRBV4-3 to TRBJ1-2; 7 bases are a match to TRBD1. Germline V gives CDR1 LGHNA, CDR2 YSLEER. The CDR3 runs to 17 residues. V was pared by 0 bases and J by 7 bases, with 14 bases of the junction left unmatched. The CDR3: CASSQDVGNRGGSGYTF. In DNA, the CDR3 is TGCGCCAGCAGCCAAGACGTTGGGAACAGGGGAGGCTCTGGCTACACCTTC.

The gene calls are TRBV2 and TRBJ2-7; 9 nucleotides line up with TRBD1. The CDR3 is 14 residues long. V shed 5 bases and J 3 bases; nucleotides not matched to a gene: 5. CDR1 and CDR2 from the germline V gene are SNHLY and FYNNEI. The CDR3: CASSPGQGLYEQYF. CDR3 in DNA: TGTGCCAGCAGTCCGGGACAGGGCCTCTACGAGCAGTACTTC. Full variable domain (rest looked up from reference TRBV2 and TRBJ2-7): EPEVTQTPSHQVTQMGQEVILRCVPISNHLYFYWYRQILGQKVEFLVSFYNNEISEKSEIFDDQFSVERPDGSNFTLKIRSTKLEDSAMYFCASSPGQGLYEQYFGPGTRLTVT.

V is TRBV27 and J is TRBJ1-3; D gene ambiguous. CDR1 is MNHEY, CDR2 SMNVEV, per germline (reference sequence). The CDR3 is made up of 16 amino acids. Trimming shortened V by 5 bases and J by 3 bases, and 17 bases separated the two germline ends. CDR3 nucleotide sequence: TGTGCCAGCAGTCCCACCCTAGGCTTGTTTGGAAACACCATATATTTT. Translated, it gives CASSPTLGLFGNTIYF.

This chain links TRBV7-2 with TRBJ2-7; 8 nucleotides agree with TRBD1. The CDR3 consists of 15 residues. Looked up from germline, CDR1 is SGHTA and CDR2 is FQGNSA. Trimming took 6 bases from V and 2 from J; bases not matched to a gene: 9. The DNA for the CDR3 is TGTGCCAGCAGACTACAACAGGGGGAGACCTACGAGCAGTACTTC. It codes for CASRLQQGETYEQYF. Full variable domain (rest looked up from reference TRBV7-2 and TRBJ2-7): GAGVSQSPSNKVTEKGKDVELRCDPISGHTALYWYRQSLGQGLEFLIYFQGNSAPDKSGLPSDRFSAERTGGSVSTLTIQRTQQEDSAVYLCASRLQQGETYEQYFGPGTRLTVT.

The V call is TRBV6-5, the J call TRBJ2-7; 15 bases map to TRBD2. V lost 2 bases, J lost 7 bases, and 0 bases stayed unmatched. CDR3 size: 14 residues. Germline values: CDR1 MNHEY, CDR2 SVGAGI. In DNA form, the CDR3 reads TGTGCCAGCAGTTACGGACTAGCGGGAGGGGAGCAGTACTTC. This encodes CASSYGLAGGEQYF.

The chain recombines TRBV28 with TRBJ1-1; 11 bases align to TRBD1. Germline CDR1 MDHEN, CDR2 SYDVKM. Losses at the gene ends were 5 bases for V and 5 bases for J; bases not matched to a gene: 10. The CDR3 is made up of 16 amino acids. The CDR3 DNA is TGTGCCAGCAGTCAGGACAGGGGGCTGAGGAGGACTGAAGCTTTCTTT. Translating it yields CASSQDRGLRRTEAFF.

This clone was counted a few times. The chain carries TRBV27 and TRBJ2-1, with 7 bases that match TRBD2. Germline trimming cut 2 bases from V and 0 bases from J; bases unmatched to any gene: 7. Germline CDR1 reads MNHEY; CDR2 reads SMNVEV (reference sequence). CDR3 length equals 17 residues. The CDR3: CASSLESGGGSYNEQFF. The CDR3, as DNA: TGTGCCAGCAGTTTAGAGTCGGGGGGTGGCTCCTACAATGAGCAGTTCTTC.

This rearrangement joins TRBV5-1 to TRBJ2-3; 7 bases map to TRBD2. The CDR3 has 15 amino acids. The germline CDR1 and CDR2 sequences are SGHRS and YFSETQ. J gave up 6 bases and V 4 bases, and 11 bases lay outside the gene matches. CDR3 in amino acids: CASSKERGRVDTQYF. CDR3 bases: TGCGCCAGCAGCAAAGAGCGGGGAAGGGTTGATACGCAGTATTTT.

The chain employs TRBV6-5 and TRBJ1-1; TRBD1 aligns across 10 bases. The ends lost 1 base at V and 2 bases at J; junction bases unmatched: 4. The CDR3 is 16 residues long. CDR1 is MNHEY, CDR2 SVGAGI, per germline. The CDR3 sequence: CASSYLRTGGNTEAFF. As DNA, the CDR3 is TGTGCCAGCAGTTACTTAAGGACAGGGGGTAACACTGAAGCTTTCTTT.

CDR3 loop: CASSPRGEGFAEAFF. The CDR3 region has the DNA TGTGCCAGCAGTCCCCGGGGAGAGGGCTTCGCTGAAGCTTTCTTT. The chain employs TRBV6-5 and TRBJ1-1; D is unresolved. The length of the CDR3 is 15 residues. With 5 bases removed from V and 6 bases from J, the gap between germline ends came to 19 bases. CDR1 and CDR2 from the germline V gene are MNHEY and SVGAGI.

The chain recombines TRBV9 with TRBJ2-1, with TRBD1 matching 8 bases. The J segment lost 4 bases and the V segment lost 4 bases, leaving 7 bases of the junction unmatched. Germline V gene sequence: CDR1 SGDLS, CDR2 YYNGEE. This CDR3 comprises 15 residues. The CDR3 loop reads CASSPGTGNYNEQFF. Here the CDR3 DNA reads TGTGCCAGCAGCCCCGGGACAGGAAATTACAATGAGCAGTTCTTC. Looking up the rest from reference TRBV9 and TRBJ2-1 gives the full variable domain: DSGVTQTPKHLITATGQRVTLRCSPRSGDLSVYWYQQSLDQGLQFLIQYYNGEERAKGNILERFSAQQFPDLHSELNLSSLELGDSALYFCASSPGTGNYNEQFFGPGTRLTVL.

This clone was counted a single time. The V call is TRBV19, the J call TRBJ1-5; 8 nucleotides line up with TRBD1. Losses at the gene ends were 9 bases for V and 4 bases for J; bases not matched to a gene: 26. Looked up from germline, CDR1 is LNHDA and CDR2 is SQIVND (reference sequence). The CDR3 contains 20 residues. The CDR3 loop is CASTGRMIRGPQEGNQPQHF. In nucleotides, the CDR3 is TGTGCCAGCACGGGGCGGATGATCAGGGGGCCGCAAGAAGGGAATCAGCCCCAGCATTTT. The variable domain in full, completed from reference TRBV19 and TRBJ1-5, reads DGGITQSPKYLFRKEGQNVTLSCEQNLNHDAMYWYRQDPGQGLRLIYYSQIVNDFQKGDIAEGYSVSREKKESFPLTVTSAQKNPTAFYLCASTGRMIRGPQEGNQPQHFGDGTRLSIL.

The V gene is TRBV6-1, the J gene TRBJ1-1; D is undetermined. V was clipped by 6 bases and J by 4 bases, with 12 bases between them. Germline-derived CDR1 and CDR2 are MNHNS and SASEGT. The CDR3 runs 13 residues. The CDR3 reads CASSLIGGTEAFF. CDR3 DNA sequence: TGTGCCAGCAGCCTTATAGGCGGCACTGAAGCTTTCTTT.

The CDR3 DNA sequence: TGTGCCAGCAGTTTATTAGCCGGGACAGGGGGGACTCGCAGCTACACCTTC. Its translation is CASSLLAGTGGTRSYTF. The rearrangement uses TRBV28 and TRBJ1-2; TRBD1 aligns across 11 bases. The CDR3 sequence is 17 residues long. V shed 1 base and J 9 bases; nucleotides not matched to a gene: 13. Germline V gene data show CDR1 as MDHEN and CDR2 as SYDVKM.

For this clone: Germline is not matched at one junction end, which may reflect a read error. V is TRBV5-4 and J is TRBJ2-3; 14 bases map to TRBD2. This CDR3 spans 16 amino acids. The germline V gene encodes CDR1 SGHNT and CDR2 YYREEE (reference sequence). CDR3 loop: CASSLGLAGVKDTQYF. The CDR3 bases are TGTGCCAGCAGTTTGGGACTAGCGGGAGTGAAAGATACGCAGTATTTT.

The genes are TRBV28 and TRBJ2-1, with D possibly being TRBD1 (5 bases). V gave up 6 bases and J gave up 3 bases, with 15 bases separating them. The CDR3 consists of 15 residues. Germline values: CDR1 MDHEN, CDR2 SYDVKM. Here the CDR3 reads CASSHVRTYYNEQFF. DNA of the CDR3: TGTGCCAGCAGCCACGTCCGGACATACTACAATGAGCAGTTCTTC.